These 7 T cell receptor beta chains originate from one sample sequenced in a study of T cell changes during pregnancy in multiple sclerosis. The table came from immunoSEQ multiplex PCR; TCRdb's copy has only in-frame clones and leaves some out. Here the sample spans fewer than 60,000 clones, 91% being singletons. The starting material was peripheral blood, obtained after pregnancy. The receptors come from a female donor in good health, enrolled as a control in a pregnancy study.

This clone appeared a single time. The chain couples TRBV5-5 to TRBJ1-5; no clear D. This CDR3 spans 16 amino acids. The V gene's germline CDR1 is SGHKS and CDR2 YYEKEE (reference sequence). With 0 bases removed from V and 1 base from J, the gap between germline ends came to 11 bases. This CDR3 reads CASSLGGLGSNQPQHF. CDR3 DNA sequence: TGTGCCAGCAGCTTGGGCGGTCTTGGGAGCAATCAGCCCCAGCATTTT.

V gene TRBV9 combines with J gene TRBJ2-7, with D maybe TRBD2 (6 bases). The ends were cut back, 5 bases at V and 5 bases at J, with 17 bases in the middle. CDR3 length: 14 amino acids. Germline V gives CDR1 SGDLS, CDR2 YYNGEE. The CDR3 DNA is TGTGCCAGCAGTCGACCGGGAGCCCACAACGAGCAGTACTTC. This translates into CASSRPGAHNEQYF.

CDR3 protein: CASSVGISNTGELFF. DNA of the CDR3: TGCGCCAGCAGCGTCGGGATATCTAACACCGGGGAGCTGTTTTTT. The chain carries TRBV5-1 and TRBJ2-2, with a possible D match to TRBD2 (5 bases). V lost 4 bases to trimming and J lost 2 bases, with 12 bases between them. This CDR3 comprises 15 residues. Germline values: CDR1 SGHRS, CDR2 YFSETQ.

This sequence joins TRBV29-1 and TRBJ2-1, with TRBD1 as a possible D gene (5 bases). The CDR3 loop spans 13 amino acids. Germline lookup yields CDR1 SQVTM and CDR2 ANQGSEA. Trimming removed 8 bases from V and 0 bases from J, with 11 bases in between. The CDR3 loop is CSYRTYSYNEQFF. In DNA, the CDR3 is TGCAGCTATAGGACATACTCCTACAATGAGCAGTTCTTC.

The rearrangement uses TRBV11-2 and TRBJ2-3, with D hard to call. Trimming removed 1 base from V and 0 bases from J, with 5 bases in between. Germline V gene lookup returns CDR1 SGHAT and CDR2 FQNNGV. CDR3 length: 14 residues. The CDR3 spells CASSLVPSTDTQYF. In DNA form, the CDR3 reads TGTGCCAGCAGCTTAGTCCCTAGCACAGATACGCAGTATTTT. Combining the CDR3 with reference TRBV11-2 and TRBJ2-3 gives the whole variable domain EAGVAQSPRYKIIEKRQSVAFWCNPISGHATLYWYQQILGQGPKLLIQFQNNGVVDDSQLPKDRFSAERLKGVDSTLKIQPAKLEDSAVYLCASSLVPSTDTQYFGPGTRLTVL.

This sequence joins TRBV27 and TRBJ2-1, with D possibly matching TRBD2 (5 bases). The CDR3 extends over 14 amino acids. The V gene's germline CDR1 is MNHEY and CDR2 SMNVEV (reference sequence). The V gene lost 8 bases and the J gene lost 5 bases, with 16 bases spanning the gap. In nucleotides, the CDR3 is TGTGCCAGCTCTCTATACTCTAGCCACAATGAGCAGTTCTTC. Amino acids: CASSLYSSHNEQFF.

The rearrangement links TRBV5-6 to TRBJ2-3; 10 bases fit TRBD1. The germline V gene has CDR1 SGHDT and CDR2 YYEEEE. Trimming took 3 bases from V and 3 from J; bases not matched to a gene: 4. The length of the CDR3 is 15 residues. Written as DNA, the CDR3 is TGTGCCAGCAGCTGGGTGGGACAGGGGACAGATACGCAGTATTTT. Translating it yields CASSWVGQGTDTQYF.